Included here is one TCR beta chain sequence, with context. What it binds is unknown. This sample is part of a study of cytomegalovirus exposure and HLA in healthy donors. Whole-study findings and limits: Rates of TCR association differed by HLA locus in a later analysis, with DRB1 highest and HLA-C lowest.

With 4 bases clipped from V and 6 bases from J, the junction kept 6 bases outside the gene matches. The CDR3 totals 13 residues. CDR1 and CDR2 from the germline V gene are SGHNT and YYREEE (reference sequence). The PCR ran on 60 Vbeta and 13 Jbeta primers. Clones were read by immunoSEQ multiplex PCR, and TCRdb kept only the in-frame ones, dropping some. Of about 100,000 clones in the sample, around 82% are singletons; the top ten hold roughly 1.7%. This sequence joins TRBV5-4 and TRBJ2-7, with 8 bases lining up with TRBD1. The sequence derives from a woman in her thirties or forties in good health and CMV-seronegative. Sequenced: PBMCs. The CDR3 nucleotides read TGTGCCAGCAGCGGGCCGACAGGGGCCGAGCAGTACTTC. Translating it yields CASSGPTGAEQYF.